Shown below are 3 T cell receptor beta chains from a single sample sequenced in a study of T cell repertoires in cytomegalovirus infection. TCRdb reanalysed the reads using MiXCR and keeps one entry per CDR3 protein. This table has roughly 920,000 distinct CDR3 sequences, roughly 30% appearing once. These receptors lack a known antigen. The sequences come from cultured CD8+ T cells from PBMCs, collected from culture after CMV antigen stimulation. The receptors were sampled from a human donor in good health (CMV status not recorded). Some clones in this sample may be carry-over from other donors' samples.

CDR3 region: CASSPDRGPNTGELFF. The CDR3 nucleotides read TGTGCCAGCAGCCCGGACAGGGGGCCGAACACCGGGGAGCTGTTTTTT. The chain has TRBV5-5 and TRBJ2-2; 11 nucleotides agree with TRBD1. After removal of 4 bases from V and 0 bases from J, the junction contained 2 bases not matched to a gene. CDR1 SGHKS and CDR2 YYEKEE come from the germline V gene (reference sequence). The CDR3 is made up of 16 amino acids.

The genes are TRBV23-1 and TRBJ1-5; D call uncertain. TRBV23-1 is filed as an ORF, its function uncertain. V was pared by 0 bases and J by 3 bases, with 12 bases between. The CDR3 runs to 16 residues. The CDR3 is CASSQSWGVINQPQHF. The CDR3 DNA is TGCGCCAGCAGTCAATCGTGGGGAGTTATCAATCAGCCCCAGCATTTT.

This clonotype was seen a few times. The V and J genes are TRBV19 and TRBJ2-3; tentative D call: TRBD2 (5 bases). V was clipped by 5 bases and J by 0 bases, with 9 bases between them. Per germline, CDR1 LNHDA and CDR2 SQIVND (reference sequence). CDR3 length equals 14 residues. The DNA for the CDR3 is TGTGCCAGTAGTGGCGGGTTTAGCACAGATACGCAGTATTTT. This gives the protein CASSGGFSTDTQYF.